This is a list of T cell receptor beta chains from one sample in a study of regulatory T cells in long-lasting Graves disease. Using its own MiXCR run on the multiplex PCR reads, TCRdb lists one record per CDR3 protein. The sample has some 340,000 distinct CDR3 sequences, 12% seen once. Separately, the same data were catalogued under a study of T cells in Graves' hyperthyroidism and ophthalmopathy.

Sequences were derived from peripheral blood mononuclear cells (PBMCs), sampled at new diagnosis, from a patient treated with antithyroid drugs. The origin of the receptors is a woman younger than 30 with Graves disease. CDR3s include the opening cysteine and the closing phenylalanine or tryptophan. The D gene is left open where the match is weak. Not every row has a clone size; where given, it reads once, few, many or a size class.

d_gene: .; j_gene: TRBJ1-2; v_gene: TRBV12-3/TRBV12-4; abundance: few; CDR3aa: CASRHGEYYGYTF; CDR3nt: TGTGCCAGCAGACACGGCGAATACTATGGCTACACCTTC
d_gene: .; j_gene: TRBJ2-1; v_gene: TRBV2; abundance: many; CDR3aa: CASSGGEYNEQFF; CDR3nt: TGTGCCAGCAGTGGGGGGGAATACAATGAGCAGTTCTTC
d_gene: .; j_gene: TRBJ1-5; v_gene: TRBV6-2/TRBV6-3; abundance: few; CDR3aa: CASSWRRILRNQPQHF; CDR3nt: TGTGCCAGCAGTTGGCGGAGAATCCTTCGCAATCAGCCCCAGCATTTT
d_gene: .; j_gene: TRBJ2-2; v_gene: TRBV19; abundance: .; CDR3aa: CASNNYPGTGELFF; CDR3nt: TGTGCCAGTAACAACTACCCCGGGACCGGGGAGCTGTTTTTT
d_gene: .; j_gene: TRBJ2-3; v_gene: TRBV29-1; abundance: few; CDR3aa: CSGNLILDGLSYF; CDR3nt: TGCAGCGGAAACTTGATACTAGACGGGTTATCGTATTTT
d_gene: .; j_gene: TRBJ1-1; v_gene: TRBV6-9; abundance: few; CDR3aa: CASSYEGLNTEAFF; CDR3nt: TGTGCCAGCAGTTATGAGGGGTTGAACACTGAAGCTTTCTTT
d_gene: .; j_gene: TRBJ2-5; v_gene: TRBV20-1; abundance: many; CDR3aa: CSARWELQETQYF; CDR3nt: TGCAGTGCTAGATGGGAGCTCCAAGAGACCCAGTACTTC
d_gene: .; j_gene: TRBJ1-4; v_gene: TRBV19; abundance: many; CDR3aa: CASSIEGANEKLFF; CDR3nt: TGTGCCAGTAGTATAGAGGGGGCGAATGAAAAACTGTTTTTT
d_gene: TRBD2; j_gene: TRBJ2-3; v_gene: TRBV6-5; abundance: .; CDR3aa: CASSYTGRPWVKDTQYF; CDR3nt: TGTGCCAGCAGTTACACCGGGAGGCCGTGGGTAAAAGATACGCAGTATTTT
d_gene: .; j_gene: TRBJ2-2; v_gene: TRBV19; abundance: many; CDR3aa: CASKEQGDTGELFF; CDR3nt: TGTGCCAGTAAGGAGCAGGGAGATACCGGGGAGCTGTTTTTT
d_gene: .; j_gene: TRBJ2-1; v_gene: TRBV15; abundance: few; CDR3aa: CATSRDTTANEQFF; CDR3nt: TGTGCCACCAGCAGAGATACAACGGCTAATGAGCAGTTCTTC